Each of the 12 T cell receptor beta chains below was sequenced from the same sample in a study of shared T cell receptors in the human thymus. Here immunoSEQ multiplex PCR was the method, and the copy in TCRdb shows in-frame clones only, minus some. The sample comprises roughly 660,000 clones, roughly 88% of which are singletons, and 0.008% to 0.011% rests with the top ten. These data also featured in a second study, about human thymus T cells.

What was sequenced was thymocytes. These receptors all stem from a boy less than two years old with a congenital heart defect.

V is TRBV12-5 and J is TRBJ2-2, with 7 bases lining up with TRBD1. V gave up 5 bases and J gave up 6 bases; unmatched junction bases: 6. CDR1 and CDR2 from the germline V gene are LGHNT and FRNRAP. This CDR3 spans 14 amino acids. Written as DNA, the CDR3 is TGTGCTAGTGGTCCCTTGACAGGGTCCGGGGAGCTGTTTTTT. Protein: CASGPLTGSGELFF. Variable domain in full (rest from reference TRBV12-5 and TRBJ2-2): DARVTQTPRHKVTEMGQEVTMRCQPILGHNTVFWYRQTMMQGLELLAYFRNRAPLDDSGMPKDRFSAEMPDATLATLKIQPSEPRDSAVYFCASGPLTGSGELFFGEGSRLTVL.

The gene calls are TRBV4-3 and TRBJ2-3, with D possibly TRBD1 on 5 matching bases. Per the germline V gene, CDR1 is LGHNA and CDR2 is YSLEER. Trimming stripped 0 bases from V and 2 bases from J, with 15 bases between. This CDR3 has 17 amino acids. The CDR3 region has the DNA TGCGCCAGCAGCCAAGATTACGGACAACCTTACACAGATACGCAGTATTTT. Protein: CASSQDYGQPYTDTQYF.

This clone was observed a few times. Other DNA sequences in this sample translate to the same CDR3. The chain has TRBV5-1 and TRBJ2-2, with 10 nucleotides matching TRBD1. V lost 4 bases to trimming and J lost 6 bases; unmatched junction nucleotides: 3. CDR3 length equals 14 residues. Germline-derived CDR1 and CDR2 are SGHRS and YFSETQ. This CDR3 reads CASSPGTGAGELFF. CDR3 DNA: TGCGCCAGCAGCCCGGGGACAGGGGCCGGGGAGCTGTTTTTT.

This chain connects TRBV7-9 to TRBJ2-2, with D perhaps matching TRBD2 (5 bases). Germline assignment: CDR1 SEHNR and CDR2 FQNEAQ (reference sequence). CDR3 length equals 14 residues. V dropped 8 bases and J dropped 6 bases, with 16 bases sitting between them. CDR3: CASGNSGSPGELFF. Written as DNA, the CDR3 is TGTGCCAGCGGAAATTCGGGGTCCCCCGGGGAGCTGTTTTTT.

The chain uses TRBV4-1 and TRBJ1-2, with D tentatively TRBD1 (6 bases). Trimming took off 4 bases at V and 4 bases at J, with 16 bases between the two ends. The CDR3 covers 15 residues. From germline, CDR1 is MGHRA and CDR2 YSYEKL. The CDR3 reads CASSRKMTGPYGYTF. CDR3 bases: TGCGCCAGCAGCCGAAAGATGACAGGCCCCTATGGCTACACCTTC.

This clone was seen once. The V gene is TRBV12-5, the J gene TRBJ1-1; 8 bases align to TRBD1. The CDR3 length is 15 residues. Losses at the gene ends were 4 bases for V and 5 bases for J; bases not matched to a gene: 9. Germline V gene data show CDR1 as LGHNT and CDR2 as FRNRAP. CDR3 region: CASGSWTGRGTEAFF. DNA for the CDR3: TGTGCTAGTGGTTCTTGGACAGGGAGAGGGACTGAAGCTTTCTTT.

The chain combines TRBV5-1 with TRBJ2-5; D may be TRBD2 (5 bases). The CDR3 is 11 amino acids. Germline assignment: CDR1 SGHRS and CDR2 YFSETQ. V lost 4 bases and J lost 4, with 5 bases in between. In DNA, the CDR3 is TGCGCCAGCAGCGGAGGAGAGACCCAGTACTTC. Translating gives CASSGGETQYF.

The count of this clone is one. This chain connects TRBV25-1 to TRBJ2-2; tentative D call: TRBD2 (7 bases). V lost 0 bases and J lost 7, with 15 bases in between. The CDR3 has 16 amino acids. Looked up from germline, CDR1 is MGHDK and CDR2 is SYGVNS. This CDR3 reads CASSEYSRGAVGELFF. CDR3 bases: TGTGCCAGCAGTGAATATTCTCGGGGGGCGGTCGGGGAGCTGTTTTTT.

The chain couples TRBV5-6 to TRBJ2-5; TRBD2 is a possible D gene (6 bases). CDR1 SGHDT and CDR2 YYEEEE come from the germline V gene. This CDR3 is built from 19 residues. Trimming took 1 base from V and 1 from J, leaving 23 bases between them. For the CDR3, the DNA is TGTGCCAGCAGCTTGCATGCCCTCGGGCGGGGCCCCACCCAAGAGACCCAGTACTTC. Translation: CASSLHALGRGPTQETQYF.

This chain joins TRBV4-2 and TRBJ2-7; 13 bases fit TRBD2. This CDR3 is built from 18 residues. Per the germline V gene, CDR1 is LGHNA and CDR2 is YNFKEQ. V trimming: 0 bases; J trimming: 5 bases; junction bases outside the gene matches: 10. The CDR3 is CASSQETSGRNPRNEQYF. The CDR3 nucleotides are TGTGCCAGCAGCCAAGAGACTAGCGGGAGGAACCCCCGGAACGAGCAGTACTTC.

V and J are TRBV7-8 and TRBJ2-7; D may be TRBD1 (6 bases). The V gene's germline CDR1 is SGHVS and CDR2 FQNEAQ. The CDR3 covers 14 residues. Trimming took off 2 bases at V and 5 bases at J, with 13 bases between the two ends. The CDR3 DNA reads as TGTGCCAGCAGCTTAATACGGGACATGGACGAGCAGTACTTC. This gives the protein CASSLIRDMDEQYF.

The chain's CDR3 is CASSLVGSAGGRGQFF. CDR3 nucleotide sequence: TGTGCCAGCAGCTTAGTCGGGTCAGCGGGAGGGCGGGGTCAGTTCTTC. The V and J genes are TRBV7-2 and TRBJ2-1; TRBD2 aligns across 10 bases. The CDR3 is made up of 16 amino acids. CDR1 SGHTA and CDR2 FQGNSA come from the germline V gene. With V trimmed by 1 base and J by 13 bases, 13 bases remained unmatched.